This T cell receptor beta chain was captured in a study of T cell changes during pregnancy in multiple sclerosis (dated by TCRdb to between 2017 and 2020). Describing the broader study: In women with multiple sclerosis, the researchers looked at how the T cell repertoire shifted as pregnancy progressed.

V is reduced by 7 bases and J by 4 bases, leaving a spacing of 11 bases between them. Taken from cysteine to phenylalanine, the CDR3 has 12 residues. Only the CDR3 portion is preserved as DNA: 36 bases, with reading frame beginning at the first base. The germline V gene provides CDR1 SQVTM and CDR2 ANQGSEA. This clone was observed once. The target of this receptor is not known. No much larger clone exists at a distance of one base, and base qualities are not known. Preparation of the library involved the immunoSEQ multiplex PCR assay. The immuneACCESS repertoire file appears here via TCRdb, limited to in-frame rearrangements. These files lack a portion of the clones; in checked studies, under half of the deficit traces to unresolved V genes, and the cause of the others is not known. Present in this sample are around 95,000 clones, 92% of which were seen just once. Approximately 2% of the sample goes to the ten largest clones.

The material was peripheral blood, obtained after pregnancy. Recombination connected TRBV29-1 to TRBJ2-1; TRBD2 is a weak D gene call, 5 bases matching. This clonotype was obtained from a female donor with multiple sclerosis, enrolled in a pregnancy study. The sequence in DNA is TGCAGCGCAGTGGGAGCTTACAATGAGCAGTTCTTC. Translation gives CSAVGAYNEQFF.